A single sample is the source of the 9 T cell receptor beta chains below, sequenced in a study of cytomegalovirus exposure and HLA in healthy donors. PCR amplification relied on 60 Vbeta primers (plus 13 Jbeta primers). TCRdb's copy holds only in-frame clones and misses some; the assay was immunoSEQ multiplex PCR. The table records 65,000 to 85,000 clones, approximately 71% of them present only once. What was sequenced was PBMCs. These receptors all stem from a woman aged 30 to 39 in good health and CMV-seronegative.

The chain couples TRBV6-1 to TRBJ1-1; TRBD1 is a possible D gene (6 bases). Germline loops: CDR1 MNHNS, CDR2 SASEGT. The CDR3 extends over 11 amino acids. The V and J ends lost 7 bases and 12 bases respectively, with 15 bases between them. This CDR3 reads CASTQGGIPFF. CDR3 DNA sequence: TGTGCCAGCACTCAAGGGGGTATACCTTTCTTT.

The table lists this clone with a count of one. The sample carries other DNA sequences with the same CDR3. This chain links TRBV7-2 with TRBJ2-3; maybe TRBD1 (6 bases). The CDR3 contains 15 residues. In germline, CDR1 is SGHTA, CDR2 FQGNSA. Trimming shortened V by 1 base and J by 0 bases, and 8 bases separated the two germline ends. CDR3 protein: CASSLGGQSTDTQYF. The CDR3 coding sequence is TGTGCCAGCAGCTTAGGGGGGCAGAGCACAGATACGCAGTATTTT.

J is TRBJ2-5 and V is TRBV11-1; D possibly corresponds to TRBD1 (6 bases). The J call is doubtful: the DNA matches TRBJ2-7 better. The CDR3 is 13 amino acids. Germline assignment: CDR1 SGHAT and CDR2 FQDESV (reference sequence). The CDR3 nucleotides are TGTGCCGGCGCAGGCAGGGGCGAAGACGAGCAGTACTTC. This encodes CAGAGRGEDEQYF.

The gene calls are TRBV2 and TRBJ1-2; TRBD1 matches 8 bases. The CDR3 has 12 residues. Per germline, CDR1 SNHLY and CDR2 FYNNEI. The J segment lost 4 bases and the V segment lost 10 bases, leaving 5 bases of the junction unmatched. CDR3 bases: TGTGCCACGTGGGACAGGTCCTATGGCTACACCTTC. Protein product: CATWDRSYGYTF.

The chain joins TRBV5-1 to TRBJ1-2; 12 bases line up with TRBD1. CDR3 length: 16 amino acids. Per germline, CDR1 SGHRS and CDR2 YFSETQ. Losses at the gene ends were 3 bases for V and 2 bases for J; bases not matched to a gene: 5. The CDR3 region has the DNA TGCGCCAGCAGCTCCGGGACAGGGGGCATAAACTATGGCTACACCTTC. The encoded protein is CASSSGTGGINYGYTF. Full variable domain (outside the CDR3, taken from reference TRBV5-1 and TRBJ1-2): KAGVTQTPRYLIKTRGQQVTLSCSPISGHRSVSWYQQTPGQGLQFLFEYFSETQRNKGNFPGRFSGRQFSNSRSEMNVSTLELGDSALYLCASSSGTGGINYGYTFGSGTRLTVV.

The rearrangement uses TRBV5-6 and TRBJ2-1, with TRBD2 identical over 13 bases. Germline V gene lookup returns CDR1 SGHDT and CDR2 YYEEEE. V trimming: 2 bases; J trimming: 2 bases; junction bases outside the gene matches: 7. The CDR3 sequence is 18 residues long. The CDR3: CASSLLAGGPGTYNEQFF. The CDR3 nucleotides are TGTGCCAGCAGCTTACTAGCGGGGGGGCCGGGCACCTACAATGAGCAGTTCTTC. The complete variable domain, with remaining parts taken from reference TRBV5-6 and TRBJ2-1, reads DAGVTQSPTHLIKTRGQQVTLRCSPKSGHDTVSWYQQALGQGPQFIFQYYEEEERQRGNFPDRFSGHQFPNYSSELNVNALLLGDSALYLCASSLLAGGPGTYNEQFFGPGTRLTVL.

The rearrangement joins TRBV11-3 to TRBJ2-5; D call uncertain. The J call is doubtful: the DNA matches TRBJ2-7 better. The CDR3 loop spans 13 amino acids. The germline CDR1 and CDR2 sequences are SGHNT and YENEEA. The CDR3 sequence is CASSIRLSYEQYF. The DNA of the CDR3 is TGTGCCAGCAGCATCCGACTCTCCTACGAGCAGTACTTC.

The J gene is TRBJ2-7, the V gene TRBV11-2; D might be TRBD2 (6 bases). V gave up 6 bases and J gave up 7 bases, with 16 bases separating them. The CDR3 runs to 13 residues. CDR1 is SGHAT and CDR2 is FQNNGV in the germline V gene. The CDR3 here is CASRPAGTREQYF. CDR3 in DNA: TGTGCCAGCAGGCCTGCGGGGACGAGAGAGCAGTACTTC.

This rearrangement joins TRBV5-1 to TRBJ2-2, with TRBD2 as a possible D gene (6 bases). The CDR3 contains 13 residues. Trimming left V 1 base short and J 6 bases short, with 7 bases between. Germline V gene sequence: CDR1 SGHRS, CDR2 YFSETQ. This CDR3 reads CASSLREAGELFF. DNA for the CDR3: TGCGCCAGCAGCTTGAGGGAGGCCGGGGAGCTGTTTTTT.